This TCR beta chain was found in a study of tumor-infiltrating lymphocytes in primary liver carcinoma. Study results and limitations: The study found a significantly higher top-250-clone fraction in tumors than in blood (p = 0.039).

A constant-region primer served to make TCR beta cDNA from about 530 ng total RNA. Amplification in three nested multiplex PCR rounds with slightly modified ARM-PCR gave rise to TCR beta libraries. The opening two PCR rounds, around 9 cycles each, paired TRBV1-TRBV30 forward primers with a C-beta reverse primer. TCRdb reanalysed the multiplex PCR reads using MiXCR and keeps one entry per CDR3 protein. The table lists nearly 200,000 distinct CDR3 sequences, less than 65% of them singletons. CDR1 and CDR2 (germline): SGHAT, FQNNGV. This CDR3 comprises 15 residues. Unsorted whole blood supplied the RNA, and germline DNA was extracted too. This clonotype was seen only a few times. Its antigen is unknown. A much bigger clone sits one base away, suggesting this may be a read error.

This TCR was recovered from a woman between 55 and 75 years old with primary liver carcinoma and hepatitis B virus infection. The rearrangement links TRBV11-2 to TRBJ2-7, with TRBD1 matching over 9 bases. Sequencing was performed on peripheral blood. The CDR3 spells CACSLRWTGENEQYF. The CDR3 coding sequence is TGTGCCTGCAGCTTACGATGGACAGGGGAAAACGAGCAGTACTTC.